This TCR beta chain was retrieved from a study of graft-versus-host responses after intestinal transplantation. There are 12 residues in the CDR3. Germline V gene lookup returns CDR1 LNHDA and CDR2 SQIVND (reference sequence). The ends were cut back, 5 bases at V and 6 bases at J, with 11 bases in the middle. Overall study results and limits: With peak circulating GvH clone levels came an association with early post-transplant HvG declines.

In regard to this clone: Antigen: not known.

TCRdb's table, derived via immunoSEQ multiplex PCR, lists solely in-frame clones and lacks some. The sample holds 90,000 to 100,000 clones, 90% to 95% seen once. V usage is TRBV19 and J usage is TRBJ2-7, with a tentative D call TRBD1 (6 bases). The source is a human donor who received an intestinal transplant. Source: unstimulated CD8+ T cells sorted from spleen or lymph node cells, taken before intestinal transplant. The CDR3 reads CASSDRHGEQYF. CDR3 sequence (DNA): TGTGCCAGTAGTGACAGGCACGGCGAGCAGTACTTC. The variable domain in full, completed from reference TRBV19 and TRBJ2-7, reads DGGITQSPKYLFRKEGQNVTLSCEQNLNHDAMYWYRQDPGQGLRLIYYSQIVNDFQKGDIAEGYSVSREKKESFPLTVTSAQKNPTAFYLCASSDRHGEQYFGPGTRLTVT.